This T cell receptor (beta chain) was recorded in a study of cytomegalovirus exposure and HLA in healthy donors. Study results and caveats: There was a cluster of highly shared sequence variants that was likely a sequencing artifact.

In the PCR, 60 Vbeta and 13 Jbeta primers were used. Sequencing used immunoSEQ multiplex PCR; TCRdb keeps in-frame clones, though not all of them. The sample contains about 99,000 clones, approximately 80% of which appear only once. CDR1 and CDR2 (germline): MNHEY, SVGAGI. CDR3 length: 12 residues. The germline V and J ends were trimmed by 6 bases and 1 base, with 6 bases remaining between them. For this clone: Antigen unknown.

This sequence joins TRBV6-5 and TRBJ1-1; D gene ambiguous. This TCR derives from a woman between 35 and 50 years old in good health and CMV-seronegative. The sample was PBMCs. Written as DNA, the CDR3 is TGTGCCAGCAGCTCACAGAACACTGAAGCTTTCTTT. Its translation is CASSSQNTEAFF.